These 6 T cell receptor beta chains were all obtained from the same sample, sequenced in a study of blood T cells in healthy people across ages. Then a second PCR, running roughly 7 to 11 cycles, was carried out with a sample-barcoded 5' primer and a J-beta primer mix. TCRdb re-analysed the 5' RACE reads in MiXCR, keeping a single row per CDR3 protein. The table has hundreds of thousands of distinct CDR3 sequences, about 62% seen once. Material: blood. All receptors come from a young man in good health.

This rearrangement joins TRBV7-2 to TRBJ2-3; D is possibly TRBD2 (7 bases). In germline, CDR1 is SGHTA, CDR2 FQGNSA. The V gene lost 5 bases and the J gene lost 3 bases, with 18 bases spanning the gap. CDR3 length equals 16 residues. The CDR3 loop reads CASSLNGGRGTDTQYF. The CDR3 DNA sequence: TGTGCCAGCAGCCTGAACGGGGGGCGGGGGACAGATACGCAGTATTTT.

The chain couples TRBV20-1 to TRBJ1-4, with a weak D call TRBD1 (5 bases). This CDR3 region has 13 residues. Germline CDR1 DFQATT, CDR2 SNEGSKA (reference sequence). V was shortened by 6 bases and J by 4 bases, with 12 bases between the two germline ends. This chain's CDR3 is CSARKQGNEKLFF. The CDR3 DNA reads TGCAGTGCAAGGAAGCAGGGTAATGAAAAACTGTTTTTT.

The chain has TRBV4-2 and TRBJ2-3; D is undetermined. Per the germline V gene, CDR1 is LGHNA and CDR2 is YNFKEQ. With 8 bases removed from V and 0 bases from J, the gap between germline ends came to 15 bases. This CDR3 has 15 residues. The CDR3 bases are TGTGCCAGCGCCCGAGGCGGAGCTAGCACAGATACGCAGTATTTT. Translation: CASARGGASTDTQYF.

The J gene is TRBJ2-5, the V gene TRBV3-1, with D hard to call. Trimming took 6 bases from V and 2 from J, leaving 10 bases between them. The CDR3 loop spans 13 amino acids. The germline CDR1 and CDR2 sequences are LGHDT and YNNKEL (reference sequence). The DNA for the CDR3 is TGTGCCAGCAGGGATCCGCGGCAAGAGACCCAGTACTTC. Protein product: CASRDPRQETQYF.

This chain connects TRBV20-1 to TRBJ2-1; a possible D gene is TRBD2 (6 bases). Trimming took off 0 bases at V and 5 bases at J, with 14 bases between the two ends. Germline CDR1 reads DFQATT; CDR2 reads SNEGSKA (reference sequence). The CDR3 loop spans 15 amino acids. The CDR3 reads CSARDRGSLNNEQFF. As DNA, the CDR3 is TGCAGTGCTAGAGATCGGGGGAGCCTCAACAATGAGCAGTTCTTC.

This clonotype was seen a handful of times. A junction end diverges from the germline sequence, so it may reflect a read error. The chain recombines TRBV6-1 with TRBJ2-5; D not certain. Germline V gives CDR1 MNHNS, CDR2 SASEGT. CDR3 length: 13 residues. CDR3 nucleotide sequence: TGTGCCAGCAGGGAAGGTACCCAAGAGACCCAGTACTTC. Amino acid sequence: CASREGTQETQYF.